These T cell receptor beta chains were read from a single sample in a study of long-term antiretroviral therapy in people with HIV. Sequencing used immunoSEQ multiplex PCR; TCRdb keeps in-frame clones, though not all of them. The sample comprises about 32,000 clones, 65% to 90% of which are singletons, and 4.4% rests with the top ten. The sequences come from unsorted PBMCs, collected about 3.3 years after starting antiretroviral therapy. Source of these receptors: a man younger than 30 with HIV. CDR3s include the opening cysteine and the closing phenylalanine or tryptophan. A D gene is named only where the DNA matches it firmly. Size values are once, few and many counts, or a class for expanded clones, and some rows have none.

>.|TRBV6-1|TRBJ1-2|.
CASSDGNRPNYGYTF
TGTGCCAGCAGTGACGGGAACAGGCCTAACTATGGCTACACCTTC
>.|TRBV6-1|TRBJ1-4|.
CASSGQADNEKLFF
TGTGCCAGCAGTGGACAGGCTGATAATGAAAAACTGTTTTTT
>.|TRBV27|TRBJ1-1|once
CASSPRTGNTEAFF
TGTGCCAGCAGTCCACGGACGGGTAACACTGAAGCTTTCTTT
>.|TRBV5-6|TRBJ1-1|.
CASSLFRMNTEAFF
TGTGCCAGCAGCTTGTTTCGCATGAACACTGAAGCTTTCTTT
>.|TRBV19|TRBJ2-2|.
CASSPGQNTGELFF
TGTGCCAGTAGTCCCGGACAGAACACCGGGGAGCTGTTTTTT
>.|TRBV4-3|TRBJ2-7|.
CASSHSWGSGEQYF
TGCGCCAGCAGCCATTCCTGGGGCAGTGGCGAGCAGTACTTC
>TRBD1|TRBV14|TRBJ2-2|once
CASSPATGFTGELFF
TGTGCCAGCAGCCCCGCGACAGGGTTCACCGGGGAGCTGTTTTTT
>.|TRBV19|TRBJ2-2|few
CASSRETANTGELFF
TGTGCCAGTAGTCGAGAAACAGCAAACACCGGGGAGCTGTTTTTT
>TRBD1|TRBV10-3|TRBJ2-7|.
CAISEPDRGSYEQYF
TGTGCCATCAGTGAGCCGGACAGGGGTTCCTACGAGCAGTACTTC
>.|TRBV9|TRBJ1-2|.
CASTPGGQTNYGYTF
TGTGCCAGCACCCCCGGCGGACAGACTAACTATGGCTACACCTTC
>TRBD1|TRBV5-4|TRBJ1-1|once
CASSLAGTGNWKAFF
TGTGCCAGCAGCTTGGCCGGGACAGGGAATTGGAAGGCTTTCTTT
>.|TRBV4-1|TRBJ2-1|.
CASSQDPNGNEQFF
TGCGCCAGCAGCCAAGATCCAAACGGCAATGAGCAGTTCTTC
>.|TRBV5-6|TRBJ2-7|.
CASSSLYTEPSYEQYF
TGTGCCAGCAGCTCGTTATACACCGAACCCTCCTACGAGCAGTACTTC
>.|TRBV27|TRBJ1-1|.
CASSPLRGANTEAFF
TGTGCCAGCAGTCCCCTCCGGGGGGCGAACACTGAAGCTTTCTTT
>.|TRBV18|TRBJ1-1|.
CASSPTGRSQSGFMNTEAFF
TGTGCCAGCTCACCAACTGGACGATCTCAATCAGGCTTCATGAACACTGAAGCTTTCTTT
>.|TRBV19|TRBJ1-1|.
CASSTPYRSLGARNTEAFF
TGTGCCAGTAGTACGCCATACAGAAGTCTCGGGGCGAGGAACACTGAAGCTTTCTTT
>TRBD2|TRBV27|TRBJ2-3|.
CASSLRPTSGVSTDTQYF
TGTGCCAGCAGTTTACGACCAACTAGCGGGGTTAGCACAGATACGCAGTATTTT
>.|TRBV13|TRBJ2-7|.
CASSFSNGQTYEQYF
TGTGCCAGCAGTTTTTCTAATGGACAGACCTACGAGCAGTACTTC
>TRBD1|TRBV29-1|TRBJ2-1|.
CSVEDERGGYENEQFF
TGCAGCGTTGAAGATGAGAGAGGGGGCTATGAGAATGAGCAGTTCTTC
>TRBD1|TRBV28|TRBJ2-7|few
CASSQIRQGGAAEQYF
TGTGCCAGCAGCCAGATACGACAGGGTGGGGCCGCCGAGCAGTACTTC
>.|TRBV5-1|TRBJ1-2|.
CASSFEAGGGYTF
TGCGCCAGCAGCTTTGAGGCAGGCGGGGGCTACACCTTC
>.|TRBV5-1|TRBJ1-1|.
CASSPGRTNTEAFF
TGCGCCAGCAGCCCGGGACGGACAAACACTGAAGCTTTCTTT
>.|TRBV6-5|TRBJ1-1|few
CASSLGRAPNTEAFF
TGTGCCAGCTCCCTCGGACGGGCGCCAAACACTGAAGCTTTCTTT
>TRBD2|TRBV2|TRBJ2-3|.
CASSEGTSGGRTDTQYF
TGTGCCAGCAGTGAAGGGACTAGCGGGGGACGCACAGATACGCAGTATTTT
>.|TRBV6-5|TRBJ2-7|.
CASMPLAGAYEQYF
TGTGCCAGCATGCCCCTCGCTGGGGCCTACGAGCAGTACTTC
>TRBD1|TRBV5-1|TRBJ2-7|.
CASSFGTGGLLGYEQYF
TGCGCCAGCAGCTTCGGGACAGGGGGCTTGCTCGGCTACGAGCAGTACTTC
>TRBD1|TRBV28|TRBJ2-7|few
CASSDRGLGEQYF
TGTGCCAGCAGTGACAGGGGGCTGGGCGAGCAGTACTTC
>.|TRBV5-1|TRBJ1-1|.
CASSLRVGGRANTEAFF
TGCGCCAGCAGCTTGAGAGTGGGGGGCCGGGCGAACACTGAAGCTTTCTTT
>.|TRBV12-5|TRBJ2-7|.
CASGLPSGSYEQYF
TGTGCTAGTGGTTTACCTTCCGGGTCCTACGAGCAGTACTTC
>.|TRBV28|TRBJ2-7|.
CASSWGSVEQYF
TGTGCCAGCAGTTGGGGATCGGTAGAGCAGTACTTC
>TRBD1|TRBV7-9|TRBJ2-7|.
CASSRPGTGYDEQYF
TGTGCCAGCAGTCGTCCCGGGACAGGGTATGACGAGCAGTACTTC
>TRBD1|TRBV15|TRBJ2-7|.
CATSRSGPTTGAASYEQYF
TGTGCCACCAGCCGAAGTGGCCCCACGACAGGGGCGGCCTCCTACGAGCAGTACTTC
>.|TRBV27|TRBJ2-1|.
CASSLSLGGNYNEQFF
TGTGCCAGCAGCCTCTCCCTGGGGGGCAACTACAATGAGCAGTTCTTC